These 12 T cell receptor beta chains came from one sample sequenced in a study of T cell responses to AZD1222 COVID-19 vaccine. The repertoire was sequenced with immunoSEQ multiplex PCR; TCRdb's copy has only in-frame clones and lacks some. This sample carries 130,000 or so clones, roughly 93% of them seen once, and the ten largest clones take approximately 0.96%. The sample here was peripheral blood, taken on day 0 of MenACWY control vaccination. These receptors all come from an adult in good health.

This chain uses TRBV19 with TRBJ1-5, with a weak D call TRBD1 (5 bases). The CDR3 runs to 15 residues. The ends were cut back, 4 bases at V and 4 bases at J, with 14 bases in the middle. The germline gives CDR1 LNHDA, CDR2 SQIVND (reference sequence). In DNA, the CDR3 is TGTGCCAGTAGTACCCGGGCAGGGTTTAATCAGCCCCAGCATTTT. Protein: CASSTRAGFNQPQHF.

CDR3 amino acids: CASSQGGQVHEQFF. CDR3 DNA: TGTGCCAGCAGCCAAGGGGGGCAGGTCCATGAGCAGTTCTTC. The genes are TRBV6-5 and TRBJ2-1; D is perhaps TRBD1 or TRBD2 (6 bases each). The CDR3 extends over 14 amino acids. V was shortened by 6 bases and J by 8 bases, with 17 bases between the two germline ends. The germline V gene encodes CDR1 MNHEY and CDR2 SVGAGI.

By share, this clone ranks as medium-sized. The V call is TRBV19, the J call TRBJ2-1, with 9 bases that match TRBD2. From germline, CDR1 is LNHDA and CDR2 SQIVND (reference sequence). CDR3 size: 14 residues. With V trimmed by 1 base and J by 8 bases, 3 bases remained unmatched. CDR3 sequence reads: CASSIGRTSDEQFF. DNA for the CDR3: TGTGCCAGTAGTATAGGCAGGACTAGCGATGAGCAGTTCTTC.

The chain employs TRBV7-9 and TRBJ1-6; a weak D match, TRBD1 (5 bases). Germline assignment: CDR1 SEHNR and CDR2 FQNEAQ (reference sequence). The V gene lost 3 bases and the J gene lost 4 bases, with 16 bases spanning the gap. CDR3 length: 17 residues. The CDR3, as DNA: TGTGCCAGCAGCTTCTCTCCAGGAGGGGCATATAATTCACCCCTCCACTTT. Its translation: CASSFSPGGAYNSPLHF.

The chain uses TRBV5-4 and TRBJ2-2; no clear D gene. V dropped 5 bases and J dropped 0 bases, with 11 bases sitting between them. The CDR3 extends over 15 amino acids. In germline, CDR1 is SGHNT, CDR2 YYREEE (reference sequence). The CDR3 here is CASRDRVANTGELFF. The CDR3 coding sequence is TGTGCCAGCAGGGACCGTGTGGCGAACACCGGGGAGCTGTTTTTT.

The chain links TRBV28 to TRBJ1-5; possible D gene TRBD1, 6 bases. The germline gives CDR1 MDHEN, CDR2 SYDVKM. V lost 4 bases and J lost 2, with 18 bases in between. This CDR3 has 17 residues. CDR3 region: CASSSTYLSGGNQPQHF. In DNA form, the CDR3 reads TGTGCCAGCAGTTCCACCTACCTTTCAGGGGGCAATCAGCCCCAGCATTTT.

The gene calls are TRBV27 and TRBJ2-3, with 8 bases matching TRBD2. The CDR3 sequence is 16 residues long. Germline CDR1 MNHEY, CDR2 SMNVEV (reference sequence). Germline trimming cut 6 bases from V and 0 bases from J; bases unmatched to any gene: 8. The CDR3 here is CASRSFSGVSTDTQYF. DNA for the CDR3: TGTGCCAGCAGGAGCTTTAGCGGGGTTAGCACAGATACGCAGTATTTT.

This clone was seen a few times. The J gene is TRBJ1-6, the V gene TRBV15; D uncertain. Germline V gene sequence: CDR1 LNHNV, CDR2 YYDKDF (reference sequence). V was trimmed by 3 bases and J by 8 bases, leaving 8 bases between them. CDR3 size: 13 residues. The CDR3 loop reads CATSSRSDSPLHF. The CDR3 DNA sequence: TGTGCCACCAGCAGCAGGTCCGATTCACCCCTCCACTTT.

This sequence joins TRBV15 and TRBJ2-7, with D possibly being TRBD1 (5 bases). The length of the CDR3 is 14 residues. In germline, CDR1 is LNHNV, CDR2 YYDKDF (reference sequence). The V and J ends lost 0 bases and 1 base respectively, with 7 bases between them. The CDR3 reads CATSREQASYEQYF. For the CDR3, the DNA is TGTGCCACCAGCAGAGAACAGGCGTCCTACGAGCAGTACTTC.

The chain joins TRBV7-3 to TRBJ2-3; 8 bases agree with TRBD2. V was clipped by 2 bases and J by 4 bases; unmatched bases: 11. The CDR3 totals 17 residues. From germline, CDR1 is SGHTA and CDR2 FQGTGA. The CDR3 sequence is CASSLYVGRDPPDTQYF. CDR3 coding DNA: TGTGCCAGCAGCTTATACGTCGGGAGGGATCCCCCAGATACGCAGTATTTT.

The CDR3 loop is CASSFTPGQGYNQPQHF. CDR3 DNA: TGTGCCAGCAGTTTCACCCCTGGACAGGGATATAATCAGCCCCAGCATTTT. This chain connects TRBV28 to TRBJ1-5; 8 bases line up with TRBD1. Trimming cost V 3 bases and J 4 bases; bases outside gene matches: 11. This CDR3 comprises 17 residues. Germline lookup yields CDR1 MDHEN and CDR2 SYDVKM.

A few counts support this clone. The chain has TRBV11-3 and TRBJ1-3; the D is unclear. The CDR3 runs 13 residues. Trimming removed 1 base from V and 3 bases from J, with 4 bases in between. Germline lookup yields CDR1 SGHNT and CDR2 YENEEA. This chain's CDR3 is CASSLAGGNTIYF. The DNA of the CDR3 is TGTGCCAGCAGCTTAGCGGGTGGAAACACCATATATTTT. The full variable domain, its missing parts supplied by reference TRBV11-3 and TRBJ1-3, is EAGVVQSPRYKIIEKKQPVAFWCNPISGHNTLYWYLQNLGQGPELLIRYENEEAVDDSQLPKDRFSAERLKGVDSTLKIQPAELGDSAVYLCASSLAGGNTIYFGEGSWLTVV.